What follows are 28 T cell receptor beta chains derived from one specimen sequenced in a study of identical twins. Each CDR3 protein gets one entry after TCRdb re-called the 5' RACE reads with MiXCR. The sample has fewer than 500,000 distinct CDR3 sequences; 20% to 30% are singletons. These records were also assigned to another study, of T cells expressing NK-cell markers.

The sequenced sample was CD4+ T cells sorted from blood. Every receptor here comes from a woman between 18 and 30 years old in good health.

This clonotype turned up a few times. The chain recombines TRBV14 with TRBJ2-3; D ambiguous. V lost 1 base to trimming and J lost 0 bases, with 5 bases between them. In germline, CDR1 is SGHDN, CDR2 FVKESK. This CDR3 contains 14 residues. The CDR3 region is CASSQGMSTDTQYF. The CDR3 nucleotides read TGTGCCAGCAGCCAAGGGATGAGCACAGATACGCAGTATTTT.

This clonotype was picked up a small number of times. CDR3 in amino acids: CASSPMGGGQPQHF. The CDR3 DNA sequence: TGTGCCAGCAGTCCCATGGGTGGTGGTCAGCCCCAGCATTTT. V and J are TRBV12-3 or TRBV12-4 and TRBJ1-5; D is unclear. Trimming stripped 5 bases from V and 6 bases from J, with 14 bases between. The CDR3 consists of 14 residues.

The chain links TRBV10-3 to TRBJ2-3, with D possibly matching TRBD2 (6 bases). Deletions cut 10 bases from V and 8 bases from J, with 16 bases between. The CDR3 runs to 12 residues. Germline lookup yields CDR1 ENHRY and CDR2 SYGVKD. The CDR3 spells CATHGTQGTQYF. The CDR3 DNA follows: TGTGCCACCCACGGGACTCAGGGTACGCAGTATTTT.

The rearrangement links TRBV12-3 or TRBV12-4 to TRBJ2-7; possible D gene TRBD2, 6 bases. V shed 7 bases and J shed 6 bases, with 16 bases lying between them. The CDR3 has 13 amino acids. The CDR3 DNA follows: TGTGCCAGCAACCTATTGGGGGGACTCGAGCAGTACTTC. Its protein is CASNLLGGLEQYF.

This clonotype was seen more than once but under ten times. J is TRBJ2-2 and V is TRBV28; no clear D gene. Trimming stripped 7 bases from V and 2 bases from J, with 11 bases between. Germline values: CDR1 MDHEN, CDR2 SYDVKM. The CDR3 contains 14 residues. In nucleotides, the CDR3 is TGTGCCAGCAATTACCGACGTAACACCGGGGAGCTGTTTTTT. Amino acids: CASNYRRNTGELFF.

This clonotype was seen a few times. V gene TRBV7-2 combines with J gene TRBJ2-2; tentative D call: TRBD2 (5 bases). This CDR3 region has 14 residues. Between the trimmed V and J ends, which lost 1 base and 5 bases, there was a span of 8 bases. CDR1 is SGHTA, CDR2 FQGNSA, per germline. CDR3 in amino acids: CASSLGRKTGELFF. In nucleotides, the CDR3 is TGTGCCAGCAGCTTAGGGAGGAAGACCGGGGAGCTGTTTTTT. The variable domain in full, with the rest retrieved from reference TRBV7-2 and TRBJ2-2, is GAGVSQSPSNKVTEKGKDVELRCDPISGHTALYWYRQSLGQGLEFLIYFQGNSAPDKSGLPSDRFSAERTGGSVSTLTIQRTQQEDSAVYLCASSLGRKTGELFFGEGSRLTVL.

This clonotype has a handful of counts. V is TRBV7-9 and J is TRBJ2-5; no firm D call. Between the trimmed V and J ends, which lost 2 bases and 4 bases, there was a span of 14 bases. Germline CDR1 is SEHNR and CDR2 is FQNEAQ (reference sequence). This CDR3 has 15 amino acids. The CDR3 here is CASSLWQSQVETQYF. The CDR3 nucleotides are TGTGCCAGCAGCTTATGGCAGTCGCAAGTAGAGACCCAGTACTTC.

There are a few counts of this clonotype. This chain uses TRBV20-1 with TRBJ1-2, with no clear D. With 5 bases removed from V and 4 bases from J, the gap between germline ends came to 14 bases. The CDR3 totals 13 residues. Germline-derived CDR1 and CDR2 are DFQATT and SNEGSKA (reference sequence). The CDR3 region has the DNA TGCAGTGCTGACCGAGAGGGAGGCTATGGCTACACCTTC. It codes for CSADREGGYGYTF.

This chain joins TRBV12-3 or TRBV12-4 and TRBJ2-7; D not certain. V was shortened by 4 bases and J by 2 bases, with 6 bases between the two germline ends. The length of the CDR3 is 12 residues. Here the CDR3 reads CASSSVAYEQYF. CDR3 nucleotide sequence: TGTGCCAGCAGTTCTGTAGCCTACGAGCAGTACTTC.

This clonotype has a handful of counts. The J gene is TRBJ1-5, the V gene TRBV3-1, with D possibly being TRBD1 (6 bases). The CDR3 spans 13 residues. V lost 8 bases and J lost 5, with 13 bases in between. Germline V CDR1 and CDR2: LGHDT, YNNKEL (reference sequence). Here the CDR3 reads CASSAGADQPQHF. In nucleotides, the CDR3 is TGTGCCAGCTCGGCAGGGGCAGATCAGCCCCAGCATTTT.

The gene calls are TRBV20-1 and TRBJ1-1, with no clear D. The CDR3 spans 15 residues. Trimming stripped 1 base from V and 2 bases from J, with 14 bases between. Per the germline V gene, CDR1 is DFQATT and CDR2 is SNEGSKA (reference sequence). Here the CDR3 DNA reads TGCAGTGCTAGAGGAGGGTCAGACATAAACACTGAAGCTTTCTTT. Translated: CSARGGSDINTEAFF.

This clonotype was seen a handful of times. V and J are TRBV7-9 and TRBJ1-5; no clear D. Germline V gives CDR1 SEHNR, CDR2 FQNEAQ (reference sequence). The germline V and J ends were trimmed by 5 bases and 7 bases, with 18 bases remaining between them. This CDR3 spans 15 amino acids. CDR3 in amino acids: CASSRREGSNQPQHF. As DNA, the CDR3 is TGTGCCAGCAGCCGAAGGGAGGGCAGTAACCAGCCCCAGCATTTT.

The gene calls are TRBV10-1 and TRBJ2-7, with 9 nucleotides matching TRBD1. V gave up 5 bases and J gave up 3 bases; unmatched junction bases: 5. The germline gives CDR1 WNHNN, CDR2 SYGVQD (reference sequence). The CDR3 spans 14 residues. This CDR3 is CASSSDRGGYEQYF. CDR3 sequence (DNA): TGCGCCAGCAGTTCGGACAGGGGTGGCTACGAGCAGTACTTC.

The chain couples TRBV20-1 to TRBJ2-1; possible D gene TRBD2, 5 bases. Trimming stripped 3 bases from V and 5 bases from J, with 11 bases between. The CDR3 runs 13 residues. Germline V gene sequence: CDR1 DFQATT, CDR2 SNEGSKA (reference sequence). CDR3 residues: CSASNARDNEQFF. For the CDR3, the DNA is TGCAGTGCTAGTAACGCGCGGGACAATGAGCAGTTCTTC.

This sequence joins TRBV19 and TRBJ2-7, with 7 nucleotides matching TRBD1. Germline V gives CDR1 LNHDA, CDR2 SQIVND (reference sequence). The trim removed 3 bases at V and 6 bases at J, leaving 5 bases unmatched. The CDR3 has 13 residues. The CDR3 loop is CASSMGQRAEQYF. CDR3 DNA sequence: TGTGCCAGTAGTATGGGACAGAGAGCCGAGCAGTACTTC.

This clonotype was observed a handful of times. The chain employs TRBV11-2 and TRBJ1-2; D is ambiguous. V was clipped by 5 bases and J by 4 bases, with 8 bases between them. This CDR3 is built from 12 residues. CDR1 is SGHAT, CDR2 FQNNGV, per germline. The DNA of the CDR3 is TGTGCCAGCAGCCCTCTCAGCTATGGCTACACCTTC. This encodes CASSPLSYGYTF.

The genes are TRBV7-2 and TRBJ2-1; 7 bases fit TRBD2. This CDR3 region has 13 residues. V was pared by 5 bases and J by 8 bases, with 6 bases of the junction left unmatched. Germline CDR1 SGHTA, CDR2 FQGNSA. The CDR3 DNA reads as TGTGCCAGCAGCGTGACTAGCAGGGATGAGCAGTTCTTC. It translates to CASSVTSRDEQFF.

Regarding this clonotype: One end of the junction is discordant with germline, which a read error may explain. The rearrangement links TRBV29-1 to TRBJ2-3; 8 nucleotides align to TRBD2. The CDR3 runs 12 residues. Per the germline V gene, CDR1 is SQVTM and CDR2 is ANQGSEA. CDR3 sequence: CSVEAGADTQYF. The CDR3 DNA sequence: TGCAGCGTCGAAGCGGGAGCAGATACGCAGTATTTT.

This clonotype was detected a few times. The chain links TRBV12-3 or TRBV12-4 to TRBJ1-1; 7 bases agree with TRBD1. There are 15 residues in the CDR3. J was trimmed by 4 bases and V by 6 bases; bases with no gene match: 11. As DNA, the CDR3 is TGTGCCAGCAGCTCCGAAACAGGGGTAGGCACTGAAGCTTTCTTT. It is translated as CASSSETGVGTEAFF.

The V gene is TRBV6-2 or TRBV6-3, the J gene TRBJ2-1, with TRBD2 matching 8 bases. The CDR3 is 13 residues long. The germline V gene encodes CDR1 MNHEY and CDR2 SVGEGT. The V gene end was trimmed by 6 bases and the J gene end by 10 bases; junction bases not matched to a gene: 8. The CDR3 sequence: CASRQIPGGEQFF. The CDR3, as DNA: TGTGCCAGCAGGCAAATACCGGGAGGGGAGCAGTTCTTC.

This clonotype has only a few counts. The chain couples TRBV12-3 or TRBV12-4 to TRBJ1-1, with 7 positions matching TRBD1. The ends lost 6 bases at V and 7 bases at J; junction bases unmatched: 2. CDR3 size: 11 residues. CDR3 loop: CASSRDSEAFF. Written as DNA, the CDR3 is TGTGCCAGCAGCCGGGACAGTGAAGCTTTCTTT.

This clonotype was seen more than once but under ten times. The chain carries TRBV5-5 and TRBJ1-2, with a tentative D call TRBD1 (6 bases). The CDR3 is 13 residues long. Trimming shortened V by 0 bases and J by 8 bases, and 11 bases separated the two germline ends. CDR1 SGHKS and CDR2 YYEKEE come from the germline V gene (reference sequence). CDR3 DNA: TGTGCCAGCAGCTTGGCAGGGGTCTTCGGCTACACCTTC. It translates to CASSLAGVFGYTF.

In DNA form, the CDR3 reads TGTGCCAGCAATATCGAGAGGGTCCAGGACAATGAGCAGTTCTTC. The encoded protein is CASNIERVQDNEQFF. The chain couples TRBV6-1 to TRBJ2-1, with D perhaps matching TRBD2 (5 bases). CDR1 is MNHNS and CDR2 is SASEGT in the germline V gene. This CDR3 contains 15 residues. V lost 7 bases to trimming and J lost 5 bases, with 18 bases between them.

This clonotype was picked up a small number of times. This CDR3 is CSARAPNGNTEAFF. DNA for the CDR3: TGCAGTGCTAGAGCTCCCAACGGCAACACTGAAGCTTTCTTT. The rearrangement links TRBV20-1 to TRBJ1-1, with D unresolved. CDR3 length: 14 amino acids. In germline, CDR1 is DFQATT, CDR2 SNEGSKA (reference sequence). V was clipped by 1 base and J by 2 bases, with 11 bases between them.

This chain joins TRBV5-1 and TRBJ2-1; D is possibly TRBD2 (5 bases). V was shortened by 6 bases and J by 6 bases, with 19 bases between the two germline ends. Germline lookup yields CDR1 SGHRS and CDR2 YFSETQ. This CDR3 is built from 15 residues. DNA of the CDR3: TGCGCCAGCACCCTTCAGCGGTCCGGAGGCAATGAGCAGTTCTTC. Protein sequence: CASTLQRSGGNEQFF.

This rearrangement joins TRBV11-1 to TRBJ2-6; D possibly corresponds to TRBD1 (6 bases). The germline CDR1 and CDR2 sequences are SGHAT and FQDESV (reference sequence). The CDR3 extends over 16 amino acids. Trimming left V 1 base short and J 3 bases short, with 10 bases between. CDR3 bases: TGTGCCAGCAGCTTAGTTGGGGGCTTTGGGGCCAACGTCCTGACTTTC. This sequence encodes CASSLVGGFGANVLTF.

The chain has TRBV5-6 and TRBJ2-7; possibly TRBD1 for D (6 bases). Germline CDR1 is SGHDT and CDR2 is YYEEEE. Trimming stripped 4 bases from V and 3 bases from J, with 20 bases between. This CDR3 spans 16 amino acids. Written as DNA, the CDR3 is TGTGCCAGCAGCCTTCCCGGGACAAGGTATAGCTACGAGCAGTACTTC. Its translation is CASSLPGTRYSYEQYF.

This sequence joins TRBV11-2 and TRBJ2-7; 11 positions agree with TRBD2. Germline CDR1 reads SGHAT; CDR2 reads FQNNGV. The CDR3 length is 18 residues. Trimming at V came to 2 bases and at J to 1 base, leaving 10 bases not matched to a gene. CDR3 DNA sequence: TGTGCCAGCAGCTTAAAAGGGGCTAGCGGGAGGATGTCCTACGAGCAGTACTTC. It specifies CASSLKGASGRMSYEQYF.